This T cell receptor (beta chain) derives from a study of identical twins. Germline V lookup: CDR1 SQVTM, CDR2 ANQGSEA. This CDR3 is built from 14 residues. Trimming shortened V by 4 bases and J by 5 bases, and 17 bases separated the two germline ends. This clonotype appeared many times. MiXCR was run by TCRdb on the 5' RACE reads, yielding one entry per CDR3 protein. The sample consists of approximately 700,000 distinct CDR3 sequences, 5.5% to 6.5% of them appearing once. The source is a young man in good health. V and J are TRBV29-1 and TRBJ1-1, with D possibly matching TRBD1 (5 bases). Sequencing used naive T cells sorted from blood. DNA of the CDR3: TGCAGCGTTGGTAAGCAGGGTGCGTGGACTGAAGCTTTCTTT. Its translation: CSVGKQGAWTEAFF.